These 21 T cell receptor beta chains share one sample of origin, sequenced in a study of T cell repertoires in cytomegalovirus infection. TCRdb reprocessed the reads with MiXCR, giving one entry per CDR3 protein. The sample has tens of thousands of distinct CDR3 sequences, approximately 3.6% seen once. Sequencing was carried out using PBMCs. All receptors derive from a human donor in good health (CMV status not recorded). Some clones in this sample may be carry-over from other donors' samples.

V gene TRBV7-2 combines with J gene TRBJ2-7, with D maybe TRBD2 (5 bases). The CDR3 extends over 15 amino acids. Germline CDR1 SGHTA, CDR2 FQGNSA. Trimming took off 1 base at V and 4 bases at J, with 14 bases between the two ends. CDR3 region: CASSLVHGIWYEQYF. As DNA, the CDR3 is TGTGCCAGCAGCTTAGTACACGGGATATGGTACGAGCAGTACTTC.

This clonotype was counted ten times or more. The genes are TRBV12-3 or TRBV12-4 and TRBJ2-5, with D perhaps being TRBD1 or TRBD2 (5 bases each). V lost 3 bases and J 2 bases, leaving 7 bases between the germline ends. The CDR3 extends over 13 amino acids. This CDR3 reads CASSFWGQETQYF. The DNA of the CDR3 is TGTGCCAGCAGTTTTTGGGGGCAAGAGACCCAGTACTTC.

At least ten counts were recorded for this clonotype. V usage is TRBV7-3 and J usage is TRBJ2-7, with a possible D match to TRBD1 (5 bases). Germline V CDR1 and CDR2: SGHTA, FQGTGA. The V end lost 5 bases, the J end lost 0 bases, and 11 bases lay between the germline ends. The CDR3 consists of 14 residues. The CDR3 coding sequence is TGTGCCAGCAGCCAAAGACAGTTCTCCTACGAGCAGTACTTC. As protein: CASSQRQFSYEQYF.

A remark on this clonotype: A much larger clone differs from this one at a single base, so this may be a read error. V usage is TRBV7-6 and J usage is TRBJ1-3; D uncertain. The CDR3 has 15 residues. Germline values: CDR1 SGHVS, CDR2 FNYEAQ. Written as DNA, the CDR3 is TGTGCCAGCAGCTCGTCCAAGACCTCTGGAAACACCAAATATTTT. It specifies CASSSSKTSGNTKYF. The variable domain in full, completed from reference TRBV7-6 and TRBJ1-3, reads GAGVSQSPRYKVTKRGQDVALRCDPISGHVSLYWYRQALGQGPEFLTYFNYEAQQDKSGLPNDRFSAERPEGSISTLTIQRTEQRDSAMYRCASSSSKTSGNTKYFGEGSWLTVV.

This clonotype has a count of ten or more. The chain joins TRBV15 to TRBJ1-2; D gene ambiguous. CDR3 size: 13 residues. Per germline, CDR1 LNHNV and CDR2 YYDKDF (reference sequence). V shed 3 bases and J shed 4 bases, with 9 bases lying between them. For the CDR3, the DNA is TGTGCCACCAGCAGCGGTAGTACCTATGGCTACACCTTC. Encoded protein: CATSSGSTYGYTF.

This chain uses TRBV7-2 with TRBJ1-2; D possibly corresponds to TRBD1 (6 bases). This CDR3 has 12 amino acids. V was cut by 1 base and J by 8 bases, with 8 bases left in between. Germline CDR1 reads SGHTA; CDR2 reads FQGNSA. CDR3 amino acids: CASSLGTAGYTF. The CDR3 DNA reads as TGTGCCAGCAGCTTAGGGACAGCGGGCTACACCTTC.

This clonotype was recorded at least ten times. The chain links TRBV7-2 to TRBJ2-5; 11 nucleotides agree with TRBD2. The CDR3 spans 18 residues. V dropped 3 bases and J dropped 4; count of bases not matched to a gene: 13. The germline V gene encodes CDR1 SGHTA and CDR2 FQGNSA. DNA of the CDR3: TGTGCCAGCAGCTTTAATTATAGCGGGAGGGAGGGCGGAGAGACCCAGTACTTC. Its translation: CASSFNYSGREGGETQYF.

In this sample, this clonotype turned up many times. J is TRBJ2-3 and V is TRBV7-2; 7 positions match TRBD2. Germline CDR1 is SGHTA and CDR2 is FQGNSA. There are 16 residues in the CDR3. V was pared by 2 bases and J by 0 bases, with 5 bases of the junction left unmatched. The DNA of the CDR3 is TGTGCCAGCAGCTTAAGGGGTAGCGGGAGCACAGATACGCAGTATTTT. Its protein is CASSLRGSGSTDTQYF.

This clonotype was detected many times. V and J are TRBV7-6 and TRBJ1-1, with TRBD1 matching 11 bases. Germline V CDR1 and CDR2: SGHVS, FNYEAQ. After removal of 5 bases from V and 9 bases from J, the junction contained 8 bases not matched to a gene. CDR3 length: 14 residues. In DNA, the CDR3 is TGTGCCAGCAGCATCTCCGTGGACAGGGGGCAAGCTTTCTTT. Its protein is CASSISVDRGQAFF. Based on the CDR3 plus reference TRBV7-6 and TRBJ1-1, the full variable domain is GAGVSQSPRYKVTKRGQDVALRCDPISGHVSLYWYRQALGQGPEFLTYFNYEAQQDKSGLPNDRFSAERPEGSISTLTIQRTEQRDSAMYRCASSISVDRGQAFFGQGTRLTVV.

There are many counts of this clonotype. The chain employs TRBV14 and TRBJ2-5; D might be TRBD2 (5 bases). The CDR3 covers 14 residues. With 1 base removed from V and 5 bases from J, the gap between germline ends came to 11 bases. Germline lookup yields CDR1 SGHDN and CDR2 FVKESK. DNA for the CDR3: TGTGCCAGCAGCCAAGTTCGGGTAGCGGAGACCCAGTACTTC. Amino acid sequence: CASSQVRVAETQYF.

This clonotype occurred many times. The chain is built from TRBV7-8 and TRBJ2-7, with 7 positions matching TRBD2. Germline V CDR1 and CDR2: SGHVS, FQNEAQ. The CDR3 runs to 15 residues. The ends lost 5 bases at V and 4 bases at J; junction bases unmatched: 11. The CDR3: CASSPLGTTSYEQYF. CDR3 nucleotides: TGTGCCAGCAGCCCCTTAGGGACTACATCGTACGAGCAGTACTTC.

Many counts were recorded for this clonotype. The V call is TRBV7-8, the J call TRBJ2-3; D is perhaps TRBD1 (6 bases). The V end was cut by 2 bases, the J end by 2 bases, with 14 bases between. Germline lookup yields CDR1 SGHVS and CDR2 FQNEAQ. The CDR3 sequence is 16 residues long. The CDR3 DNA sequence: TGTGCCAGCAGCTTAAGGCAGGGGCGGATCACAGATACGCAGTATTTT. It codes for CASSLRQGRITDTQYF.

As concerns this clonotype: The CDR3 end shows no conserved phenylalanine or tryptophan, and so a read error is likely. No DNA is shown, since the ends of the CDR3 on it are uncertain; the CDR3 is the one TCRdb lists. The genes are TRBV7-2 and TRBJ2-1; TRBD2 was called by the table and not checked on the DNA. The CDR3 has 14 amino acids, counting both end residues. Germline V gene lookup returns CDR1 SGHTA and CDR2 FQGNSA. CDR3 loop: CASSLGPGGNEQLL.

This clonotype was seen many times. Here the CDR3 DNA reads TGTGCCAGCAGCTTAAGTAGGACGGGTGAGCAGTTCTTC. Its translation is CASSLSRTGEQFF. This chain links TRBV7-3 with TRBJ2-1; D is undetermined. V was trimmed by 1 base and J by 9 bases, leaving 10 bases between them. The CDR3 is 13 amino acids. CDR1 SGHTA and CDR2 FQGTGA come from the germline V gene. The variable domain in full, completed from reference TRBV7-3 and TRBJ2-1, reads GAGVSQTPSNKVTEKGKYVELRCDPISGHTALYWYRQSLGQGPEFLIYFQGTGAADDSGLPNDRFFAVRPEGSVSTLKIQRTERGDSAVYLCASSLSRTGEQFFGPGTRLTVL.

This clonotype was counted ten times or more. The V call is TRBV7-2, the J call TRBJ2-7; D is uncertain. V lost 4 bases, J lost 3 bases, and 16 bases lay in between. Germline-derived CDR1 and CDR2 are SGHTA and FQGNSA. The CDR3 extends over 15 amino acids. CDR3 bases: TGTGCCAGCAGCTATAGGGTTTCAGGAAGCTACGAGCAGTACTTC. Translation gives CASSYRVSGSYEQYF.

This clonotype showed up many times. The chain uses TRBV7-8 and TRBJ1-5; 7 nucleotides match TRBD1. Looked up from germline, CDR1 is SGHVS and CDR2 is FQNEAQ. This CDR3 comprises 13 residues. The junction had 4 bases not matched to a gene; V was cut back by 8 bases and J by 3 bases. In nucleotides, the CDR3 is TGTGCCAGCCGGGGACAGCTCAATCAGCCCCAGCATTTT. Translated: CASRGQLNQPQHF.

In this sample, this clonotype turned up many times. The chain combines TRBV11-3 with TRBJ1-1; D is perhaps TRBD1 (6 bases). With 0 bases removed from V and 12 bases from J, the gap between germline ends came to 11 bases. The V gene's germline CDR1 is SGHNT and CDR2 YENEEA. This CDR3 region has 12 residues. CDR3 sequence reads: CASSLDGGRTFF. In DNA form, the CDR3 reads TGTGCCAGCAGCTTAGATGGGGGGCGAACTTTCTTT.

This clonotype was detected many times. This rearrangement joins TRBV28 to TRBJ2-7; 8 bases align to TRBD1. Trimming removed 5 bases from V and 3 bases from J; junction bases left unmatched: 6. The CDR3 runs 14 residues. CDR1 is MDHEN and CDR2 is SYDVKM in the germline V gene. CDR3 sequence reads: CASSPGTGVYEQYF. The CDR3, as DNA: TGTGCCAGCAGTCCCGGGACAGGCGTCTACGAGCAGTACTTC.

The table lists this clonotype with many counts. The CDR3 DNA reads as TGCAGCGTTGAGGACATCTATGGCTACACCTTC. Encoded protein: CSVEDIYGYTF. The chain combines TRBV29-1 with TRBJ1-2; a weak D match, TRBD1 (5 bases). V was shortened by 3 bases and J by 4 bases, with 6 bases between the two germline ends. This CDR3 has 11 residues. Germline V gene data show CDR1 as SQVTM and CDR2 as ANQGSEA. Together with reference TRBV29-1 and TRBJ1-2, the CDR3 gives the full variable domain: SAVISQKPSRDICQRGTSLTIQCQVDSQVTMMFWYRQQPGQSLTLIATANQGSEATYESGFVIDKFPISRPNLTFSTLTVSNMSPEDSSIYLCSVEDIYGYTFGSGTRLTVV.

This clonotype was observed many times. The J gene is TRBJ2-5, the V gene TRBV7-8, with 9 bases lining up with TRBD1. This CDR3 is 18 amino acids long. Germline lookup yields CDR1 SGHVS and CDR2 FQNEAQ. Trimming removed 3 bases from V and 4 bases from J; junction bases left unmatched: 15. This CDR3 reads CASSFRSLSGTGLETQYF. CDR3 nucleotides: TGTGCCAGCAGCTTCCGAAGCCTTTCCGGGACAGGGCTAGAGACCCAGTACTTC.

This clonotype was observed at least ten times. The chain couples TRBV6-6 to TRBJ1-1; no clear D. There are 12 residues in the CDR3. Trimming removed 0 bases from V and 7 bases from J, with 6 bases in between. Per germline, CDR1 MNHNY and CDR2 SVGAGI (reference sequence). The CDR3 coding sequence is TGTGCCAGCAGTTACTCTAAGAGTGAAGCTTTCTTT. Its protein is CASSYSKSEAFF.